The clone carrying this T cell receptor (beta chain) was seen once. The antigen remains undetermined. The primer mix had 60 Vbeta and 13 Jbeta primers. Generated by immunoSEQ multiplex PCR, the TCRdb table keeps only in-frame clones and is missing some. The sample shows 130,000 to 150,000 clones, around 77% of them seen only once. The data stem from a study of cytomegalovirus exposure and HLA in healthy donors. Findings of the study overall: HLA alleles showed associations with roughly 17,000 TCR beta sequences in a later analysis, at a 0.05 false discovery rate.

This clonotype originated in a woman aged 40 to 55 in good health and CMV-seropositive. The sequencing sample was made of PBMCs.

CDR3 bases: TGTGCCAGCTCACCACCCCTGGGACAAGAGCAGTTCTTC. It translates to CASSPPLGQEQFF. The rearrangement links TRBV18 to TRBJ2-1; perhaps TRBD1 as D (6 bases). Germline CDR1 reads KGHSH; CDR2 reads LQKENI. V dropped 0 bases and J dropped 10 bases, with 10 bases sitting between them. CDR3 length: 13 residues.